This TCR beta chain is drawn from a study of blood T cell repertoires in COVID-19. Whole-study context: Acute and convalescent COVID-19 specimens originated in the United States, Italy and Spain. The cDNA or gDNA used as material had been derived from T cells, B-cell-depleted T cells, or PBMCs.

Enrolment of Seattle patients took place during active infection, and they were followed longitudinally. This clone was seen a few times. Authors' analysis steps: Amplification of reference gene primers was used by the study to estimate nucleated cell counts. Using immunoSEQ multiplex PCR, the repertoire was profiled, and TCRdb retains in-frame clones only, with some absent. V, J and clone size derive from that table, while D and trimming were established from the DNA sequence. The sample has fewer than 300,000 clones, roughly four fifths seen once. Trimming cost V 9 bases and J 3 bases, with 26 bases left between them. The CDR3 consists of 17 residues. Germline V CDR1 and CDR2: LNHDA, SQIVND (reference sequence).

V usage is TRBV19 and J usage is TRBJ1-1; D is perhaps TRBD1 (6 bases). The source is a person aged 70 to 85 with COVID-19, enrolled during active disease. Sample: peripheral blood. CDR3 in amino acids: CASLPLHRDNFHTEAFF. The CDR3 nucleotides read TGTGCCAGCCTCCCGTTACACCGGGACAACTTCCACACTGAAGCTTTCTTT.